These T cell receptor beta chains were read from a single sample in a study of control samples from healthy donors and cancer patients. Assay used: immunoSEQ multiplex PCR; TCRdb lists only in-frame clones, some missing. The sample has some 150,000 clones, 89% seen once; the top ten hold over 4.5%. The specimen sequenced was blood. The origin of the receptors is a man aged 25-40 years in good health. The CDR3 runs from the conserved cysteine through the conserved F or W. D genes are given only for firm matches. Some rows have no size entry. The others give once, few or many, or a class for an expanded clone.

clone size,V gene,D gene,J gene,CDR3 DNA,CDR3 protein
NA,TRBV24-1,NA,TRBJ2-7,TGTGCCACCAGTGACGGGGGGCCCGTGAGCGAGCAGTACTTC,CATSDGGPVSEQYF
NA,TRBV10-3,NA,TRBJ2-2,TGTGCCATCAGTGTACAGCCCGGGACACCGTACTCGAGGGGTATGGAGAGGCTGTTTTTT,CAISVQPGTPYSRGMERLFF
NA,TRBV27,NA,TRBJ1-3,TGTGCCAGCAGTACCCGAGGGGCTGGAAACACCATATATTTT,CASSTRGAGNTIYF
NA,TRBV15,NA,TRBJ2-5,TGTGCCACCAGCAGAGATGGGTCGGGGCAAGAGACCCAGTACTTC,CATSRDGSGQETQYF
NA,TRBV27,TRBD1,TRBJ2-3,TGTGCCAGCAGTTTAGAGGACAGGCCCTCAGATACGCAGTATTTT,CASSLEDRPSDTQYF
NA,TRBV9,TRBD2,TRBJ2-7,TGTGCCAGCAGCCCCCCGTGGGTAGCGGGGGGCTCATCCTACGAGCAGTACTTC,CASSPPWVAGGSSYEQYF
once,TRBV3-1/TRBV3-2,NA,TRBJ1-5,TGTGCCAGCAGCCAAGATATATTTGGGGGTGATCAGCCCCAGCATTTT,CASSQDIFGGDQPQHF
NA,TRBV7-9,TRBD1,TRBJ1-1,TGTGCCAGCAGCTCAATAGGACAGGGTTACACTGAAGCTTTCTTT,CASSSIGQGYTEAFF
NA,TRBV18,NA,TRBJ2-7,TGTGCCAGCTCACCCGAAAGGGGGACAAGTCCCTACGAGCAGTACTTC,CASSPERGTSPYEQYF
NA,TRBV4-1,TRBD2,TRBJ2-3,TGCGCCAGCAGCCAAGTTCTAGCGGGAGGGCCCACAGATACGCAGTATTTT,CASSQVLAGGPTDTQYF
once,TRBV9,NA,TRBJ1-6,TGTGCCAGCAGCCCATCCAGGCAGGGATATTCACCCCTCCACTTT,CASSPSRQGYSPLHF
once,TRBV6-6,TRBD1,TRBJ1-2,TGTGCCAGCAGTACCCCCGGTGGGACAGTGGGCTATGGCTACACCTTC,CASSTPGGTVGYGYTF
NA,TRBV6-2/TRBV6-3,TRBD1,TRBJ1-4,TGTGCCAGCAGTTCATCCGGGACAGGGGGCGAAGACGAAAAACTGTTTTTT,CASSSSGTGGEDEKLFF
NA,TRBV9,NA,TRBJ2-2,TGTGCCAGCAGCGTAGGGGTTCCGTCGGACACCGGGGAGCTGTTTTTT,CASSVGVPSDTGELFF
NA,TRBV9,NA,TRBJ1-2,TGTGCCAGCAGGCCTCGGGACAACCCGGGATCCGGCTACACCTTC,CASRPRDNPGSGYTF
NA,TRBV9,NA,TRBJ1-2,TGTGCCAGCAGCGAGGGGGGTGGGACGAATGGCTACACCTTC,CASSEGGGTNGYTF
NA,TRBV9,TRBD2,TRBJ2-7,TGTGCCAGCAGCGTCCTGGGCGGGGGGCGAGGAGAGCAGTACTTC,CASSVLGGGRGEQYF
NA,TRBV29-1,TRBD2,TRBJ2-7,TGCAGCGTTGGGGGACTGGCGGGAGAATACGAGCAGTACTTC,CSVGGLAGEYEQYF
few,TRBV18,NA,TRBJ1-3,TGTGCCAGCTCACCGACAGCCGGAAACACCATATATTTT,CASSPTAGNTIYF
NA,TRBV7-2,NA,TRBJ1-3,TGTGCCAGCAGCCCCTGGCGAACAGCAGACTCTGGAAACACCATATATTTT,CASSPWRTADSGNTIYF
NA,TRBV5-4,TRBD2,TRBJ2-7,TGTGCCAGCAGGCCGACTCGGACTAGCGGGTCTCTCGAGCAGTACTTC,CASRPTRTSGSLEQYF
NA,TRBV11-2,NA,TRBJ2-7,TGTGCCAGCAGCTTAGCCGAGGGCCTAGTATACGAGCAGTACTTC,CASSLAEGLVYEQYF
NA,TRBV3-1/TRBV3-2,NA,TRBJ1-3,TGTGCCAGCAGTCGAAGTACTAATCGAGGAAACACCATATATTTT,CASSRSTNRGNTIYF
NA,TRBV5-6,NA,TRBJ2-7,TGTGCCAGCAGCTATCGGGACGAGCAGTACTTC,CASSYRDEQYF
NA,TRBV7-2,NA,TRBJ1-2,TGTGCCAGCAGCTCCAGGACGCTCTATGGCTACACCTTC,CASSSRTLYGYTF
NA,TRBV4-3,TRBD2,TRBJ2-7,TGCGCCAGCAGCCGACGTACTAGCGACGAGCAGTACTTC,CASSRRTSDEQYF
NA,TRBV7-9,TRBD1,TRBJ2-2,TGTGCCAGCAGCCGCGGGACAGGATTTTCCGGGGAGCTGTTTTTT,CASSRGTGFSGELFF
NA,TRBV6-2/TRBV6-3,NA,TRBJ2-1,TGTGCCAGCAGTTACTTGAGGGGCCCCTACAATGAGCAGTTCTTC,CASSYLRGPYNEQFF